This T cell receptor (beta chain) was recovered during a study of blood T cell repertoires in COVID-19. Some clones are missing from TCRdb's copy, which holds only in-frame ones; the method was immunoSEQ multiplex PCR. The sample carries a few hundred thousand clones, 65% to 90% recorded once. The V and J ends lost 1 base and 6 bases, in that order; junction bases with no gene match: 9. Germline values: CDR1 MDHEN, CDR2 SYDVKM. This CDR3 is 17 amino acids long. The sequencing sample was made of peripheral blood. This sequence originates from a woman in her 50s with acute or convalescent COVID-19. The rearrangement uses TRBV28 and TRBJ2-1, with 10 bases matching TRBD2. CDR3 DNA: TGTGCCAGCAGTTTATTCAGCGGGGGGGCGGTCGGCAATGAGCAGTTCTTC. The encoded protein is CASSLFSGGAVGNEQFF.